The 2 T cell receptor beta chains given below trace back to one sample, sequenced in a study of blood T cell repertoires in COVID-19. Data came from immunoSEQ multiplex PCR; TCRdb stores just in-frame clones and leaves some out. Here the sample spans 120,000 to 150,000 clones, more than 75% being singletons. The source material was peripheral blood. These receptor sequences come from a man aged 45 to 65 who had recovered from COVID-19.

The CDR3 protein is CASSQILLGLDSDIQYF. DNA of the CDR3: TGTGCCAGCAGCCAGATACTACTGGGACTAGATTCGGACATTCAGTACTTC. The gene calls are TRBV4-2 and TRBJ2-4; TRBD2 agrees at 8 bases. Trimming cost V 3 bases and J 8 bases; bases outside gene matches: 15. This CDR3 is built from 17 residues. Germline values: CDR1 LGHNA, CDR2 YNFKEQ.

Note on this clone: Other DNA sequences in the same sample also yield this CDR3. The V and J genes are TRBV30 and TRBJ2-7, with D perhaps TRBD1 (7 bases). Deletions cut 0 bases from V and 4 bases from J, with 13 bases between. The CDR3 contains 14 residues. Germline loops: CDR1 GTSNPN, CDR2 SVGIG (reference sequence). The CDR3 DNA reads as TGTGCCTGGAGTGTAAGTCAGGGGGGTTACGAGCAGTACTTC. Protein sequence: CAWSVSQGGYEQYF.